The 26 T cell receptor beta chains reported below all come from one sample, sequenced in a study of T cell changes during pregnancy in multiple sclerosis. The method was immunoSEQ multiplex PCR; TCRdb's version includes in-frame clones alone and lacks a portion of them. The repertoire holds about 73,000 clones, with around 92% as singletons. The sequences come from peripheral blood, collected in the third trimester of pregnancy. The origin of the receptors is a female donor in good health, enrolled as a control in a pregnancy study.

The chain joins TRBV11-2 to TRBJ1-6; the match to TRBD1 covers 8 bases. CDR1 is SGHAT, CDR2 FQNNGV, per germline. CDR3 length equals 15 residues. The V and J ends lost 2 bases and 4 bases, in that order; junction bases with no gene match: 1. This CDR3 is CASSLQGAYNSPLHF. The CDR3 DNA reads TGTGCCAGCAGCTTACAGGGGGCATATAATTCACCCCTCCACTTT.

V gene TRBV2 combines with J gene TRBJ2-1; weak D call: TRBD1 (6 bases). Germline lookup yields CDR1 SNHLY and CDR2 FYNNEI. The length of the CDR3 is 14 residues. Trimming removed 6 bases at V and 6 bases at J, with 15 bases between. The CDR3 spells CASRVRSGVNEQFF. The CDR3 region has the DNA TGTGCCAGCAGGGTCAGGTCAGGGGTCAATGAGCAGTTCTTC.

This chain uses TRBV27 with TRBJ1-4; 8 nucleotides agree with TRBD1. The CDR3 is 14 amino acids. In germline, CDR1 is MNHEY, CDR2 SMNVEV (reference sequence). J gave up 8 bases and V 6 bases, and 8 bases lay outside the gene matches. The CDR3 is CASRSTGVIEKLFF. CDR3 nucleotides: TGTGCCAGCAGATCGACAGGGGTTATCGAAAAACTGTTTTTT.

V usage is TRBV4-2 and J usage is TRBJ2-1; the match to TRBD2 covers 13 bases. V lost 0 bases, J lost 6 bases, and 8 bases stayed unmatched. The CDR3 runs 18 residues. Per germline, CDR1 LGHNA and CDR2 YNFKEQ. The CDR3 DNA follows: TGTGCCAGCAGCCAAGAGTGGGTACTAGCGGGAGGGCCCAATGAGCAGTTCTTC. The encoded protein is CASSQEWVLAGGPNEQFF.

The chain couples TRBV20-1 to TRBJ1-4; D not resolved. The CDR3 is 11 residues long. From germline, CDR1 is DFQATT and CDR2 SNEGSKA (reference sequence). V shed 5 bases and J shed 8 bases, with 9 bases lying between them. CDR3 coding DNA: TGCAGTGCTCCGGGAGGGGAAAAACTGTTTTTT. Protein product: CSAPGGEKLFF.

The chain has TRBV5-5 and TRBJ2-1, with TRBD2 matching over 10 bases. This CDR3 is built from 15 residues. The germline gives CDR1 SGHKS, CDR2 YYEKEE (reference sequence). Trimming took 5 bases from V and 6 from J; bases not matched to a gene: 8. For the CDR3, the DNA is TGTGCCAGCAGTCCCACTAGCGGGATTCGCAATGAGCAGTTCTTC. Protein product: CASSPTSGIRNEQFF.

The V gene is TRBV27, the J gene TRBJ1-2, with a weak D call TRBD1 (5 bases). Deletions cut 0 bases from V and 4 bases from J, with 6 bases between. CDR3 size: 13 residues. From germline, CDR1 is MNHEY and CDR2 SMNVEV (reference sequence). DNA for the CDR3: TGTGCCAGCAGTTTATCGGGGGGCTATGGCTACACCTTC. Its protein product is CASSLSGGYGYTF.

The V and J genes are TRBV10-3 and TRBJ1-2; no firm D call. The V gene lost 3 bases and the J gene lost 4 bases, with 15 bases spanning the gap. Germline V lookup: CDR1 ENHRY, CDR2 SYGVKD. This CDR3 contains 15 residues. The CDR3 loop is CAISEDLVTSYGYTF. For the CDR3, the DNA is TGTGCCATCAGTGAAGACCTAGTTACGAGCTATGGCTACACCTTC.

The V call is TRBV4-2, the J call TRBJ1-1; a weak D match, TRBD1 (6 bases). This CDR3 comprises 16 residues. V lost 0 bases to trimming and J lost 0 bases, with 11 bases between them. The germline V gene encodes CDR1 LGHNA and CDR2 YNFKEQ. CDR3 sequence: CASSQEGGLMNTEAFF. CDR3 DNA sequence: TGTGCCAGCAGCCAAGAGGGGGGGCTGATGAACACTGAAGCTTTCTTT.

The CDR3 DNA is TGTGCCAGCAGCGTAGGAGCGGGAGGGGGGCCAGAGACCCAGTACTTC. Translated: CASSVGAGGGPETQYF. The V and J genes are TRBV9 and TRBJ2-5; 10 bases match TRBD2. V shed 0 bases and J 4 bases; nucleotides not matched to a gene: 6. Germline CDR1 is SGDLS and CDR2 is YYNGEE. The CDR3 runs 16 residues.

In this sample, this clone turned up once. The chain is built from TRBV18 and TRBJ2-7; perhaps TRBD1 as D (5 bases). Trimming took 6 bases from V and 0 from J, leaving 9 bases between them. The CDR3 runs to 13 residues. Germline-derived CDR1 and CDR2 are KGHSH and LQKENI. This CDR3 reads CASSQQVSYEQYF. The CDR3, as DNA: TGTGCCAGCTCCCAACAGGTCTCCTACGAGCAGTACTTC.

The chain couples TRBV5-4 to TRBJ1-4; D perhaps matches TRBD1 (6 bases). The germline gives CDR1 SGHNT, CDR2 YYREEE (reference sequence). With 4 bases removed from V and 3 bases from J, the gap between germline ends came to 16 bases. The CDR3 totals 16 residues. The CDR3 DNA follows: TGTGCCAGCAGCCCGGGTCAGGGGCGCGCTAATGAAAAACTGTTTTTT. It codes for CASSPGQGRANEKLFF.

The J gene is TRBJ2-5, the V gene TRBV28; TRBD2 matches 12 bases. The CDR3 runs 15 residues. CDR1 and CDR2 from the germline V gene are MDHEN and SYDVKM. V lost 6 bases and J lost 6; bases outside the gene matches: 8. The CDR3 protein is CASRLRLAGVQTQYF. CDR3 nucleotides: TGTGCCAGCAGACTTAGACTAGCGGGAGTGCAGACCCAGTACTTC.

This clone appeared once. This rearrangement joins TRBV28 to TRBJ2-1, with 7 bases lining up with TRBD2. Germline CDR1 reads MDHEN; CDR2 reads SYDVKM. V was clipped by 8 bases and J by 7 bases; unmatched bases: 2. This CDR3 contains 11 residues. CDR3 in amino acids: CASGGGNEQFF. CDR3 nucleotide sequence: TGTGCCAGCGGGGGGGGGAATGAGCAGTTCTTC.

The chain is built from TRBV18 and TRBJ1-2; a weak D match, TRBD1 (5 bases). The CDR3 spans 16 residues. Germline V gene lookup returns CDR1 KGHSH and CDR2 LQKENI. The ends were cut back, 0 bases at V and 1 base at J, with 12 bases in the middle. CDR3 nucleotides: TGTGCCAGCTCACCACCCTATCGGGGGAGTAACTATGGCTACACCTTC. As protein: CASSPPYRGSNYGYTF.

In this sample, this clone turned up once. The V gene is TRBV4-1, the J gene TRBJ2-5; the match to TRBD2 covers 7 bases. Matching the DNA end better, TRBJ2-7 makes the J call doubtful. The germline gives CDR1 MGHRA, CDR2 YSYEKL. The CDR3 covers 15 residues. CDR3 coding DNA: TGCGCCAGCAGCCAACCCCGGGAGGCCCTCTACGAGCAGTACTTC. This encodes CASSQPREALYEQYF.

This clone was detected only once. This sample also contains other DNA sequences that code for the same CDR3. The chain has TRBV10-3 and TRBJ2-3; possibly TRBD2 for D (6 bases). V lost 2 bases, J lost 3 bases, and 9 bases lay in between. The V gene's germline CDR1 is ENHRY and CDR2 SYGVKD. The CDR3 runs to 14 residues. CDR3 loop: CAISEGGSTDTQYF. CDR3 in DNA: TGTGCCATCAGTGAGGGGGGGAGTACAGATACGCAGTATTTT.

V is TRBV28 and J is TRBJ2-5; TRBD2 is a possible D gene (5 bases). Trimming removed 4 bases from V and 2 bases from J, with 11 bases in between. This CDR3 region has 14 residues. In germline, CDR1 is MDHEN, CDR2 SYDVKM. Here the CDR3 DNA reads TGTGCCAGCAGTTGGGAGTTTCGGCAAGAGACCCAGTACTTC. The encoded protein is CASSWEFRQETQYF. Filled out from reference TRBV28 and TRBJ2-5, the complete variable domain reads DVKVTQSSRYLVKRTGEKVFLECVQDMDHENMFWYRQDPGLGLRLIYFSYDVKMKEKGDIPEGYSVSREKKERFSLILESASTNQTSMYLCASSWEFRQETQYFGPGTRLLVL.

The genes are TRBV5-6 and TRBJ1-1; D uncertain. This CDR3 contains 15 residues. V gave up 0 bases and J gave up 4 bases, with 13 bases separating them. CDR1 is SGHDT and CDR2 is YYEEEE in the germline V gene. The CDR3 loop reads CASSLEAVLVTEAFF. The DNA for the CDR3 is TGTGCCAGCAGCTTGGAGGCCGTACTAGTCACTGAAGCTTTCTTT.

V is TRBV2 and J is TRBJ1-1; TRBD1 is a possible D gene (6 bases). The CDR3 length is 14 residues. The V end was cut by 7 bases, the J end by 1 base, with 13 bases between. Looked up from germline, CDR1 is SNHLY and CDR2 is FYNNEI. In nucleotides, the CDR3 is TGTGCCAGCACTCGGGACACCGCGAACACTGAAGCTTTCTTT. It translates to CASTRDTANTEAFF.

The count of this clone is one. The rearrangement joins TRBV4-3 to TRBJ2-1; 9 bases agree with TRBD2. CDR1 and CDR2 from the germline V gene are LGHNA and YSLEER. This CDR3 is built from 17 residues. With V trimmed by 3 bases and J by 7 bases, 13 bases remained unmatched. The CDR3 loop is CASSQRVDLAGINEQFF. DNA of the CDR3: TGCGCCAGCAGCCAGAGAGTAGACCTAGCGGGAATTAATGAGCAGTTCTTC.

The rearrangement uses TRBV10-1 and TRBJ2-7, with a tentative D call TRBD1 (6 bases). V was pared by 4 bases and J by 5 bases, with 15 bases between. Germline V gene lookup returns CDR1 WNHNN and CDR2 SYGVQD (reference sequence). This CDR3 is 14 amino acids long. The CDR3 loop is CASSVRQGTDEQYF. The CDR3 region has the DNA TGCGCCAGCAGTGTCCGGCAGGGGACCGACGAGCAGTACTTC.

CDR3 sequence reads: CASSHGRPDTQYF. CDR3 bases: TGTGCCAGCAGCCACGGGAGGCCAGATACGCAGTATTTT. The chain recombines TRBV7-9 with TRBJ2-3, with 7 bases identical to TRBD2. V was pared by 5 bases and J by 4 bases, with 3 bases of the junction left unmatched. Germline V gives CDR1 SEHNR, CDR2 FQNEAQ (reference sequence). The CDR3 contains 13 residues.

The chain recombines TRBV5-8 with TRBJ2-3; D might be TRBD1 (6 bases). Germline V gives CDR1 SGHTS, CDR2 YDEGEE. Trimming removed 3 bases at V and 4 bases at J, with 15 bases between. This CDR3 contains 15 residues. CDR3: CASSSGQSQADTQYF. The DNA of the CDR3 is TGTGCCAGCAGCTCGGGACAATCCCAGGCAGATACGCAGTATTTT.

The chain has TRBV12-5 and TRBJ2-1, with TRBD2 as a possible D gene (5 bases). V dropped 6 bases and J dropped 8 bases, with 14 bases sitting between them. CDR3 length: 13 residues. CDR1 is LGHNT and CDR2 is FRNRAP in the germline V gene. The CDR3 nucleotides read TGTGCTAGTGGACCGGACTGGCCGGATGAGCAGTTCTTC. It yields the protein CASGPDWPDEQFF.

V and J are TRBV9 and TRBJ2-2; D perhaps matches TRBD2 (5 bases). Per the germline V gene, CDR1 is SGDLS and CDR2 is YYNGEE. The V end lost 3 bases, the J end lost 7 bases, and 13 bases lay between the germline ends. The CDR3 runs 14 residues. CDR3: CASSGFNAGGELFF. CDR3 bases: TGTGCCAGCAGCGGATTTAATGCGGGCGGGGAGCTGTTTTTT.